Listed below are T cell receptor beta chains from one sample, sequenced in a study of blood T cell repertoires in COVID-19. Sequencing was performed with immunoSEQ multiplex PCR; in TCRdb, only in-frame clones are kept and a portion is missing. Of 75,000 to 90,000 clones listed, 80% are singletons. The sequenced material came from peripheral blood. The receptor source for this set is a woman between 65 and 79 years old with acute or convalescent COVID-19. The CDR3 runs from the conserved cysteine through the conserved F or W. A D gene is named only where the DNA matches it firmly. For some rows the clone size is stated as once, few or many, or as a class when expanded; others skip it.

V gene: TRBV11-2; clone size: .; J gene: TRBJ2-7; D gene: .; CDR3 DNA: TGTGCCAGCAGCTTATTTGGGGCACAGGTTTACGAGCAGTACTTC; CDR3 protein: CASSLFGAQVYEQYF
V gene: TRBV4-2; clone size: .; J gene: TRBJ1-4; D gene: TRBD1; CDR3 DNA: TGTGCCAGCAGCCAAGATTATTCGGACAGGGTTAAACTGTTTTTT; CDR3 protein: CASSQDYSDRVKLFF
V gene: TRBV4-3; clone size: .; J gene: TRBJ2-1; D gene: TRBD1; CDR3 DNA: TGCGCCAGCAGCCAAGTAGGGACAGGGGGTCCCAATGAGCAGTTCTTC; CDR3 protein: CASSQVGTGGPNEQFF
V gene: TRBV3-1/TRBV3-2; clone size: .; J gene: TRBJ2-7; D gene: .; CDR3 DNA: TGTGCCAGCAGCCAAGAACGAGGCCCCTACGAGCAGTACTTC; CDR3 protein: CASSQERGPYEQYF
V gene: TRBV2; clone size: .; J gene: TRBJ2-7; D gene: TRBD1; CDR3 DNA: TGTGCCAGCAGTGGTTCCGGGACAGATTTCTCCTACGAGCAGTACTTC; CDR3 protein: CASSGSGTDFSYEQYF
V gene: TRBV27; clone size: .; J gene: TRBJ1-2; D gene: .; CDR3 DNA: TGTGCCAGCAGTTTACGCGGAACTTATGGCTACACCTTC; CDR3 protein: CASSLRGTYGYTF
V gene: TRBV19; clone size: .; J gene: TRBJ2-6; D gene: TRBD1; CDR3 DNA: TGTGCCAGTAGTATGGGACAGGGATACTCTGGGGCCAACGTCCTGACTTTC; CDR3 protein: CASSMGQGYSGANVLTF
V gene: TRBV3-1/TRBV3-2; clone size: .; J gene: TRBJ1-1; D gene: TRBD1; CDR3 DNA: TGTGCCAGCAGCCAAGCGACAGGGAAAGGTGAAGCTTTCTTT; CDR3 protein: CASSQATGKGEAFF
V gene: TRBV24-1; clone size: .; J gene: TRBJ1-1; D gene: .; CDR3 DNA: TGTGCCACCAGTGATGGCAGGGTCACTGAAGCTTTCTTT; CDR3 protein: CATSDGRVTEAFF
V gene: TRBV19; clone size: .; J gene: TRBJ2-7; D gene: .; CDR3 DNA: TGTGCCAGTAGTGAGCAGGGGTCCTACGAGCAGTACTTC; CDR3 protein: CASSEQGSYEQYF
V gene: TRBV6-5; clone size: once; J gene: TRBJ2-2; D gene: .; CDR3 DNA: TGTGCCAGCAGGACCTTTTACGGGGTGGGGGAGCTGTTTTTT; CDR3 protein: CASRTFYGVGELFF
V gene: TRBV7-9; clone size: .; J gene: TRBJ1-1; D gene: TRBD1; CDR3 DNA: TGTGCCAGCAGCTTAGCCGACAGGGGAGAGACTGAAGCTTTCTTT; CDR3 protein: CASSLADRGETEAFF